The 17 T cell receptor beta chains given below trace back to one sample, sequenced in a study of blood T cell repertoires in COVID-19. Repertoires were generated with immunoSEQ multiplex PCR, while TCRdb's copy carries only in-frame clones and drops some. The sample lists about 190,000 clones; around 80% were seen once. Sequencing was performed on peripheral blood. The receptors stem from a woman of 80 years or more with COVID-19, enrolled during active disease.

The CDR3 DNA sequence: TGCGCCAGCAGCTTGGTTACGGGGGGCCAAGACTACGAGCAGTACTTC. It is translated as CASSLVTGGQDYEQYF. This chain joins TRBV5-1 and TRBJ2-7; a possible D gene is TRBD2 (7 bases). Per germline, CDR1 SGHRS and CDR2 YFSETQ. The CDR3 is 16 residues long. V was shortened by 0 bases and J by 3 bases, with 16 bases between the two germline ends. Variable domain in full (rest from reference TRBV5-1 and TRBJ2-7): KAGVTQTPRYLIKTRGQQVTLSCSPISGHRSVSWYQQTPGQGLQFLFEYFSETQRNKGNFPGRFSGRQFSNSRSEMNVSTLELGDSALYLCASSLVTGGQDYEQYFGPGTRLTVT.

This rearrangement joins TRBV5-4 to TRBJ2-7, with 7 bases identical to TRBD1. This CDR3 spans 14 amino acids. After removal of 4 bases from V and 2 bases from J, the junction contained 6 bases not matched to a gene. CDR1 and CDR2 (germline): SGHNT, YYREEE (reference sequence). The chain's CDR3 is CASSPWQGAYEQYF. CDR3 DNA: TGTGCCAGCAGCCCCTGGCAGGGGGCCTACGAGCAGTACTTC.

The gene calls are TRBV9 and TRBJ2-1; 7 bases are a match to TRBD2. V was pared by 0 bases and J by 6 bases, with 0 bases of the junction left unmatched. The CDR3 loop spans 13 amino acids. Looked up from germline, CDR1 is SGDLS and CDR2 is YYNGEE. CDR3 loop: CASSVASGNEQFF. DNA of the CDR3: TGTGCCAGCAGCGTAGCTAGCGGCAATGAGCAGTTCTTC.

This chain links TRBV27 with TRBJ2-3, with 8 positions matching TRBD1. This CDR3 is 16 amino acids long. Per the germline V gene, CDR1 is MNHEY and CDR2 is SMNVEV (reference sequence). Trimming took 0 bases from V and 2 from J; bases not matched to a gene: 4. CDR3 nucleotide sequence: TGTGCCAGCAGTTTATCGACAGGGGTCCCCACAGATACGCAGTATTTT. Translated, it gives CASSLSTGVPTDTQYF.

This clone was seen more than once but under ten times. The CDR3 coding sequence is TGTGCCAGCAGTTTTAGAGCGGGCTACGAGCAGTACTTC. This codes for CASSFRAGYEQYF. V is TRBV27 and J is TRBJ2-7; possible D gene TRBD2, 6 bases. The germline V gene encodes CDR1 MNHEY and CDR2 SMNVEV (reference sequence). The CDR3 loop spans 13 amino acids. Between the trimmed V and J ends, which lost 3 bases and 3 bases, there was a span of 9 bases.

The V gene is TRBV6-5, the J gene TRBJ2-1, with D maybe TRBD1 (7 bases). The V and J ends lost 2 bases and 9 bases respectively, with 20 bases between them. Germline assignment: CDR1 MNHEY and CDR2 SVGAGI. There are 16 residues in the CDR3. The CDR3 here is CASSYGGGYDLAEQFF. The DNA for the CDR3 is TGTGCCAGCAGTTACGGAGGGGGCTACGATCTTGCTGAGCAGTTCTTC.

The chain combines TRBV5-5 with TRBJ1-1; D not certain. The V end was cut by 0 bases, the J end by 0 bases, with 6 bases between. From germline, CDR1 is SGHKS and CDR2 YYEKEE (reference sequence). This CDR3 is built from 14 residues. CDR3 protein: CASSLDRVNTEAFF. The DNA for the CDR3 is TGTGCCAGCAGCTTGGACAGAGTGAACACTGAAGCTTTCTTT.

The CDR3 coding sequence is TGTGCCAGCAGCCAAGAGCGAGGACAGACACGCTCAGGTCCATCTGGAAACACCATATATTTT. This translates into CASSQERGQTRSGPSGNTIYF. The rearrangement uses TRBV3-1 (or the pseudogene TRBV3-2) and TRBJ1-3, with a tentative D call TRBD1 (6 bases). Germline V gene sequence: CDR1 LGHDT, CDR2 YNNKEL (reference sequence). V was shortened by 0 bases and J by 1 base, with 25 bases between the two germline ends. The CDR3 runs to 21 residues.

This clone has only a few counts. V gene TRBV11-3 combines with J gene TRBJ2-1; TRBD2 aligns across 15 bases. Per germline, CDR1 SGHNT and CDR2 YENEEA. The CDR3 extends over 19 amino acids. Trimming took 0 bases from V and 4 from J; bases not matched to a gene: 7. The CDR3 sequence is CASSLDREGLAGGYNEQFF. The DNA for the CDR3 is TGTGCCAGCAGCTTAGATCGGGAAGGACTAGCGGGGGGGTACAATGAGCAGTTCTTC.

This clone was recorded once. This sequence joins TRBV5-1 and TRBJ1-6; 9 positions match TRBD1. The V gene end was trimmed by 0 bases and the J gene end by 10 bases; junction bases not matched to a gene: 2. The CDR3 extends over 14 amino acids. Germline lookup yields CDR1 SGHRS and CDR2 YFSETQ. CDR3 sequence reads: CASSLGDRVSPLHF. The DNA for the CDR3 is TGCGCCAGCAGCTTGGGGGACAGGGTATCACCCCTCCACTTT.

The chain uses TRBV7-6 and TRBJ2-1; 8 nucleotides match TRBD1. Looked up from germline, CDR1 is SGHVS and CDR2 is FNYEAQ. CDR3 length equals 16 residues. V was pared by 6 bases and J by 0 bases, with 7 bases of the junction left unmatched. The CDR3 spells CASSSTGTGSYNEQFF. In DNA, the CDR3 is TGTGCCAGCAGTTCGACCGGGACAGGCTCCTACAATGAGCAGTTCTTC.

The CDR3 loop is CASSLDSHSGNTIYF. CDR3 DNA: TGTGCCAGCAGCCTCGACTCTCACTCTGGAAACACCATATATTTT. The V call is TRBV7-9, the J call TRBJ1-3; no reliable D call. The CDR3 runs to 15 residues. Looked up from germline, CDR1 is SEHNR and CDR2 is FQNEAQ (reference sequence). V lost 5 bases to trimming and J lost 0 bases, with 11 bases between them.

The chain employs TRBV24-1 and TRBJ2-3, with TRBD1 matching over 7 bases. The V segment lost 12 bases and the J segment 4 bases; nucleotides outside the gene matches: 15. Germline loops: CDR1 KGHDR, CDR2 SFDVKD. The CDR3 runs to 15 residues. This CDR3 is CAVGQARAGPDTQYF. Here the CDR3 DNA reads TGTGCCGTCGGACAGGCGAGGGCCGGGCCAGATACGCAGTATTTT.

The chain couples TRBV18 to TRBJ1-3, with TRBD1 matching over 8 bases. This CDR3 is 21 amino acids long. The V gene's germline CDR1 is KGHSH and CDR2 LQKENI. V lost 1 base, J lost 0 bases, and 17 bases stayed unmatched. CDR3 sequence reads: CASSPLGTSTGGDGSGNTIYF. The CDR3, as DNA: TGTGCCAGCTCACCACTTGGTACCTCAACAGGGGGTGACGGCTCTGGAAACACCATATATTTT.

The chain carries TRBV7-2 and TRBJ2-5, with 9 bases aligning to TRBD2. V was pared by 5 bases and J by 5 bases, with 12 bases of the junction left unmatched. Germline V gene sequence: CDR1 SGHTA, CDR2 FQGNSA. The CDR3 extends over 16 amino acids. DNA for the CDR3: TGTGCCAGCAGCCAAGGTAAGCGGGGGGTGGTCGAGACCCAGTACTTC. Translated: CASSQGKRGVVETQYF.

CDR3 loop: CASSLTGSPSQYF. CDR3 coding DNA: TGTGCCAGCAGTCTCACCGGGTCCCCGTCGCAGTATTTT. The rearrangement uses TRBV28 and TRBJ2-3; D not resolved. The CDR3 is 13 residues long. Germline CDR1 reads MDHEN; CDR2 reads SYDVKM. Trimming took 5 bases from V and 10 from J, leaving 16 bases between them.

The V gene is TRBV7-8, the J gene TRBJ1-3, with 10 bases lining up with TRBD1. There are 15 residues in the CDR3. Germline-derived CDR1 and CDR2 are SGHVS and FQNEAQ. Losses at the gene ends were 4 bases for V and 3 bases for J; bases not matched to a gene: 3. CDR3 sequence: CASSSTGGFGNTIYF. CDR3 DNA: TGTGCCAGCAGCTCGACAGGGGGCTTTGGAAACACCATATATTTT.